A selection of T cell receptor beta chains follows, all from one sample in a study of T cell responses to AZD1222 COVID-19 vaccine. TCRdb's copy holds only in-frame clones and misses some; the assay was immunoSEQ multiplex PCR. The sample carries approximately 150,000 clones, just under 95% recorded once. Sequencing was performed on peripheral blood, taken on day 0 of AZD1222 vaccination. These TCRs come from an adult in good health. Both conserved end residues are part of each CDR3. A D gene is named only where the DNA matches it firmly. Size is stated for part of the rows, as once, few or many counts, or as a class when the clone is expanded.

D gene	clone size	V gene	J gene	CDR3 protein	CDR3 DNA
TRBD1	.	TRBV3-1/TRBV3-2	TRBJ2-6	CASSPGQVVTGANVLTF	TGTGCCAGCAGCCCGGGACAGGTGGTGACTGGGGCCAACGTCCTGACTTTC
TRBD1	.	TRBV4-1	TRBJ2-1	CASSQERDRGNEQFF	TGCGCCAGCAGCCAAGAAAGGGACAGGGGGAATGAGCAGTTCTTC
.	.	TRBV9	TRBJ2-7	CASSVGGWDNRYEQYF	TGTGCCAGCAGCGTAGGGGGATGGGACAATCGTTACGAGCAGTACTTC
TRBD2	.	TRBV4-3	TRBJ2-7	CASSQASGSRSYEQYF	TGCGCCAGCAGCCAAGCGAGCGGGAGCCGCTCCTACGAGCAGTACTTC
.	.	TRBV23-1	TRBJ1-1	CASSRAPWGVTEAFF	TGCGCCAGCAGTCGGGCCCCCTGGGGGGTGACTGAAGCTTTCTTT
TRBD2	.	TRBV4-1	TRBJ2-5	CASSQGGLAGPRAQYF	TGCGCCAGCAGCCAGGGGGGACTAGCGGGACCTAGGGCCCAGTACTTC
TRBD1	.	TRBV3-1/TRBV3-2	TRBJ2-2	CASSQVVGDRGSGGELFF	TGTGCCAGCAGCCAAGTCGTGGGGGACAGGGGAAGCGGCGGGGAGCTGTTTTTT
.	.	TRBV5-1	TRBJ2-7	CATREGGEQYF	TGCGCCACCAGAGAGGGAGGCGAGCAGTACTTC
TRBD2	.	TRBV5-6	TRBJ2-7	CASSLGLAGGYEQYF	TGTGCCAGCAGCTTGGGTTTAGCGGGAGGCTACGAGCAGTACTTC
TRBD1	.	TRBV5-1	TRBJ1-2	CASSPDRGNYGYTF	TGCGCCAGCAGCCCGGACAGGGGTAACTATGGCTACACCTTC
.	.	TRBV7-8	TRBJ2-7	CASSLASRGGYEQYF	TGTGCCAGCAGCTTAGCGAGCAGGGGTGGTTACGAGCAGTACTTC
.	.	TRBV7-4	TRBJ1-1	CASSSTPPGPLIMNTEAFF	TGTGCCAGCAGCTCCACTCCGCCCGGTCCGCTTATCATGAACACTGAAGCTTTCTTT
.	once	TRBV30	TRBJ2-3	CAWSAGVVTQYF	TGTGCCTGGAGTGCGGGAGTGGTTACGCAGTATTTT
TRBD1	.	TRBV10-2	TRBJ1-2	CASSPGQRYGYTF	TGCGCCAGCAGCCCGGGACAGAGATATGGCTACACCTTC
TRBD1	.	TRBV5-1	TRBJ1-1	CASSLGQGRTEAFF	TGCGCCAGCAGCCTAGGACAGGGGCGGACTGAAGCTTTCTTT
TRBD1	.	TRBV24-1	TRBJ2-7	CATSDGTGAEQYF	TGTGCCACCAGTGATGGGACAGGGGCAGAGCAGTACTTC
.	.	TRBV10-2	TRBJ2-3	CASSEAGQRWDTQYF	TGCGCCAGCAGTGAGGCGGGACAACGTTGGGATACGCAGTATTTT
TRBD1	.	TRBV19	TRBJ1-2	CASSMARGGAYGYTF	TGTGCCAGTAGTATGGCCAGGGGGGGAGCCTATGGCTACACCTTC
.	.	TRBV30	TRBJ1-1	CACLFGAEAFF	TGTGCCTGCCTGTTCGGGGCTGAAGCTTTCTTT